The rows below give T cell receptor beta chains drawn from one sample of a study of Ad26.COV2.S vaccination and SARS-CoV-2 variants. Generated by immunoSEQ multiplex PCR, the TCRdb table keeps only in-frame clones and is missing some. This table has about 180,000 clones, roughly nine tenths appearing once. Specimen: peripheral blood, collected after recovery from COVID-19. The receptors originated from a human donor who had recovered from COVID-19. Each CDR3 is given without its conserved first and last residue. Fields, in order: J gene, V gene, CDR3 protein.

j_call: TRBJ1-1; v_call: TRBV7-3; cdr3_aa: ASSGCRGPFEAF
j_call: TRBJ1-2; v_call: TRBV5-1; cdr3_aa: ASSFNRGPGGYT
j_call: TRBJ2-5; v_call: TRBV6-1; cdr3_aa: ASSEGGKRETQY
j_call: TRBJ2-1; v_call: TRBV5-4; cdr3_aa: ASSLSRGLDFNEQF
j_call: TRBJ2-7; v_call: TRBV7-9; cdr3_aa: ASSGGPGDEQY
j_call: TRBJ2-3; v_call: TRBV5-1; cdr3_aa: ASSAGPGVDTQY
j_call: TRBJ2-7; v_call: TRBV5-4; cdr3_aa: ASSYRQGAYEQY
j_call: TRBJ2-7; v_call: TRBV15; cdr3_aa: ATSRERDRFYEQY
j_call: TRBJ2-5; v_call: TRBV2; cdr3_aa: ASRGGGLAHETQY
j_call: TRBJ2-2; v_call: TRBV6-5; cdr3_aa: ASNFGQGAGELF
j_call: TRBJ2-3; v_call: TRBV7-6; cdr3_aa: ASSFRTGGRRTDTQY
j_call: TRBJ1-4; v_call: TRBV9; cdr3_aa: ASSSDRGRMEKLF
j_call: TRBJ2-1; v_call: TRBV27; cdr3_aa: ATRGSSPLYNEQF
j_call: TRBJ2-5; v_call: TRBV29-1; cdr3_aa: SIPSGPGETQY
j_call: TRBJ2-7; v_call: TRBV5-1; cdr3_aa: ASSPGSSYEQY
j_call: TRBJ2-6; v_call: TRBV29-1; cdr3_aa: SVAGSGANVLT
j_call: TRBJ1-1; v_call: TRBV5-4; cdr3_aa: ASSSPGYMNTEAF
j_call: TRBJ1-6; v_call: TRBV11-2; cdr3_aa: ASSLMGDNSPLH
j_call: TRBJ2-7; v_call: TRBV7-9; cdr3_aa: ASSSPLGVVDEQY
j_call: TRBJ2-5; v_call: TRBV5-4; cdr3_aa: ASSLGEGETQY
j_call: TRBJ1-5; v_call: TRBV6-6; cdr3_aa: ASMRTENQPQH
j_call: TRBJ2-7; v_call: TRBV3-1/TRBV3-2; cdr3_aa: ASSQSVMEQY
j_call: TRBJ2-5; v_call: TRBV5-4; cdr3_aa: ASSFFLAGEETQY
j_call: TRBJ2-3; v_call: TRBV2; cdr3_aa: ASSGGATDTQY
j_call: TRBJ2-1; v_call: TRBV7-3; cdr3_aa: ASSSSTASSYNEQF
j_call: TRBJ2-5; v_call: TRBV5-6; cdr3_aa: ASSLGQYPVETQY
j_call: TRBJ2-7; v_call: TRBV9; cdr3_aa: ASSVEGSGRVYEQY